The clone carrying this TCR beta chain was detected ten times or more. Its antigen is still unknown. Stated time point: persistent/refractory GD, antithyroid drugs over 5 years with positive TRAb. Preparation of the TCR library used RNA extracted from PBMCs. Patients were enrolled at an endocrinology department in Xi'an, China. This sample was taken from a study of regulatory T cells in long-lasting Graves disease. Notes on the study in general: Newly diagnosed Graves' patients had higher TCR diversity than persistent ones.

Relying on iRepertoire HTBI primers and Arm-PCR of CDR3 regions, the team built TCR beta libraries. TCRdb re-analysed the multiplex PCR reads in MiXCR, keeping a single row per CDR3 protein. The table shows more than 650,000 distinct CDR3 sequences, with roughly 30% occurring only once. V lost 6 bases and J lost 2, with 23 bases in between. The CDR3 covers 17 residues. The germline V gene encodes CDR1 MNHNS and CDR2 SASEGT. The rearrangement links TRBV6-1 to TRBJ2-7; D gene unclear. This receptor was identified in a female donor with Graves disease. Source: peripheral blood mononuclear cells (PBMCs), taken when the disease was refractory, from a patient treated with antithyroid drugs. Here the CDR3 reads CASSGTKGLRTTYEQYF. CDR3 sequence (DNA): TGTGCCAGCAGCGGAACAAAGGGCCTACGCACTACCTACGAGCAGTACTTC.